This is a list of T cell receptor beta chains from one sample in a study of blood T cell repertoires in COVID-19. Only in-frame clones appear in the TCRdb table, and some are missing; sequencing was by immunoSEQ multiplex PCR. The top ten hold about 10% of the sample, which has a few hundred thousand clones, 65% to 90% seen once. The sequencing input was PBMCs or T cells enriched from blood (not recorded which). These receptors originate from a woman aged 18-29 years who had recovered from COVID-19. CDR3s include the opening cysteine and the closing phenylalanine or tryptophan. D genes are given only for firm matches. A row's size may be missing; if present it is once, few, many or a size class.

length,J,V,size,D,CDR3,DNA
14,TRBJ2-3,TRBV10-3,.,.,CAISPGSPTDTQYF,TGTGCCATCAGCCCGGGGTCCCCCACAGATACGCAGTATTTT
14,TRBJ1-1,TRBV30,.,.,CAWSRTTWATEAFF,TGTGCCTGGAGTAGGACTACCTGGGCCACTGAAGCTTTCTTT
18,TRBJ1-6,TRBV28,.,.,CASNWAGVSFSYNSPLHF,TGTGCCAGCAACTGGGCAGGGGTGTCCTTCTCCTATAATTCACCCCTCCACTTT
14,TRBJ2-7,TRBV11-2,.,.,CASSLEGLTYEQYF,TGTGCCAGCAGCTTAGAGGGCTTAACCTACGAGCAGTACTTC
13,TRBJ1-5,TRBV24-1,.,.,CATSVGPGQPQHF,TGTGCCACCAGTGTAGGTCCCGGGCAGCCCCAGCATTTT
13,TRBJ2-7,TRBV18,.,.,CASSPAGVYEQYF,TGTGCCAGCTCACCAGCAGGGGTCTACGAGCAGTACTTC
17,TRBJ2-2,TRBV5-1,.,.,CASSLQGASGNTGELFF,TGCGCCAGCAGCTTGCAGGGGGCTAGCGGGAACACCGGGGAGCTGTTTTTT
17,TRBJ2-7,TRBV19,.,TRBD2,CASSPGLAGGQIHEQYF,TGTGCCAGTAGCCCGGGACTAGCGGGGGGGCAAATCCACGAGCAGTACTTC
15,TRBJ1-3,TRBV7-9,few,TRBD1,CASSLGTGTGNTIYF,TGTGCCAGCAGCTTAGGGACAGGGACTGGAAACACCATATATTTT
13,TRBJ2-1,TRBV12-3/TRBV12-4,.,.,CASSTTGRGEQFF,TGTGCCAGCAGTACCACAGGGCGTGGTGAGCAGTTCTTC
13,TRBJ1-1,TRBV6-5,.,.,CASSYRTNTEAFF,TGTGCCAGCAGTTATAGGACAAACACTGAAGCTTTCTTT
14,TRBJ1-1,TRBV18,once,.,CASSPPGGGTEAFF,TGTGCCAGCTCACCACCGGGGGGGGGCACTGAAGCTTTCTTT
15,TRBJ1-4,TRBV5-8,.,TRBD1,CASSRRGQGNEKLFF,TGTGCCAGCAGCCGCAGGGGGCAGGGTAATGAAAAACTGTTTTTT
15,TRBJ2-5,TRBV19,.,TRBD1,CASSIARGRRETQYF,TGTGCCAGTAGTATCGCCAGGGGGCGCCGAGAGACCCAGTACTTC
14,TRBJ1-2,TRBV11-2,.,TRBD1,CASSLAGQGEGYTF,TGTGCCAGCAGCTTAGCCGGACAGGGAGAGGGCTACACCTTC
12,TRBJ2-1,TRBV3-1/TRBV3-2,few,.,CASSQASNEQFF,TGTGCCAGCAGCCAAGCCTCCAATGAGCAGTTCTTC
14,TRBJ2-2,TRBV4-1,once,.,CASSPTTGAGELFF,TGCGCCAGCAGCCCTACGACCGGAGCCGGGGAGCTGTTTTTT
18,TRBJ1-3,TRBV3-1/TRBV3-2,.,TRBD1,CASSLWTGPDFSGNTIYF,TGTGCCAGCAGCCTTTGGACAGGACCGGATTTCTCTGGAAACACCATATATTTT
16,TRBJ1-1,TRBV13,once,.,CASSLYYRGMNTEAFF,TGTGCCAGCAGCTTATATTATCGAGGGATGAACACTGAAGCTTTCTTT
16,TRBJ2-7,TRBV9,once,.,CASSVAPVGGSYEQYF,TGTGCCAGCAGCGTAGCTCCCGTTGGCGGCTCCTACGAGCAGTACTTC
14,TRBJ2-7,TRBV10-3,once,TRBD2,CAISETGGVDEQYF,TGTGCCATCAGTGAGACGGGGGGTGTGGACGAGCAGTACTTC
13,TRBJ2-2,TRBV2,.,.,CASSGTETGELFF,TGTGCCAGCAGTGGGACAGAAACCGGGGAGCTGTTTTTT
17,TRBJ2-2,TRBV7-8,.,.,CASSLHGGQANTGELFF,TGTGCCAGCAGCTTACACGGGGGGCAGGCGAACACCGGGGAGCTGTTTTTT
15,TRBJ2-5,TRBV7-9,.,.,CASSRPGEEPETQYF,TGTGCCAGCAGTCGCCCGGGAGAGGAGCCAGAGACCCAGTACTTC
14,TRBJ1-5,TRBV4-2,.,TRBD1,CASSPRTGSQPQHF,TGTGCCAGCAGCCCACGGACAGGGTCACAGCCCCAGCATTTT
13,TRBJ2-1,TRBV29-1,.,TRBD1,CSVVGQGANEQFF,TGCAGCGTTGTGGGACAGGGGGCTAATGAGCAGTTCTTC
15,TRBJ2-7,TRBV5-6,.,.,CASSFWTSSSYEQYF,TGTGCCAGCAGCTTCTGGACTTCCAGCTCCTACGAGCAGTACTTC
16,TRBJ2-2,TRBV7-9,.,TRBD2,CASSSTLAGGPGELFF,TGTGCCAGCAGCTCGACACTAGCGGGGGGACCCGGGGAGCTGTTTTTT
12,TRBJ2-7,TRBV23-1,.,.,CASSQQGYEQYF,TGCGCCAGCAGTCAACAGGGCTACGAGCAGTACTTC
16,TRBJ2-2,TRBV5-1,.,TRBD2,CASILLAGVNTGELFF,TGCGCCAGCATCCTACTAGCGGGAGTGAACACCGGGGAGCTGTTTTTT
14,TRBJ2-1,TRBV27,.,.,CASSPGVLYNEQFF,TGTGCCAGCAGCCCCGGGGTCCTCTACAATGAGCAGTTCTTC
18,TRBJ2-1,TRBV27,.,.,CASSSRPFGTYYYNEQFF,TGTGCCAGCAGTTCACGACCGTTTGGGACTTACTACTACAATGAGCAGTTCTTC
15,TRBJ2-2,TRBV9,.,TRBD1,CASSATYRGGGELFF,TGTGCCAGCAGCGCCACTTACAGGGGTGGCGGGGAGCTGTTTTTT
16,TRBJ2-1,TRBV9,.,TRBD2,CASSVEGSGRPREQFF,TGTGCCAGCAGCGTAGAAGGTAGCGGGAGGCCGAGGGAGCAGTTCTTC
17,TRBJ1-2,TRBV19,few,.,CASTLGAVSLTDYGYTF,TGTGCCAGTACCCTGGGGGCAGTCTCGCTAACTGACTATGGCTACACCTTC
14,TRBJ2-7,TRBV27,.,TRBD2,CASSLIAGPYEQYF,TGTGCCAGCAGTTTAATAGCGGGACCCTACGAGCAGTACTTC
15,TRBJ1-1,TRBV29-1,once,.,CSVEGGRGMRTEAFF,TGCAGCGTTGAAGGGGGCAGGGGAATGCGCACTGAAGCTTTCTTT
16,TRBJ1-6,TRBV28,.,.,CASSPGGGTLNSPLHF,TGTGCCAGCAGCCCCGGGGGGGGAACCCTTAATTCACCCCTCCACTTT
14,TRBJ1-1,TRBV6-5,.,.,CATKRTVMNTEAFF,TGTGCCACGAAAAGGACAGTTATGAACACTGAAGCTTTCTTT
19,TRBJ2-1,TRBV5-1,.,TRBD2,CASSSTGTSGALSYNEQFF,TGCGCCAGCAGCTCAACCGGGACTAGCGGGGCCCTCTCCTACAATGAGCAGTTCTTC
16,TRBJ2-2,TRBV4-1,.,TRBD2,CASSLSAAGEWGELFF,TGCGCCAGCAGCCTCAGCGCGGCGGGAGAGTGGGGGGAGCTGTTTTTT
14,TRBJ1-4,TRBV18,.,TRBD1,CASSPGTANEKLFF,TGTGCCAGCTCACCAGGGACAGCAAATGAAAAACTGTTTTTT
14,TRBJ2-5,TRBV5-1,.,.,CASSLGAGRETQYF,TGCGCCAGCAGCTTGGGGGCAGGTAGAGAGACCCAGTACTTC
19,TRBJ1-3,TRBV4-1,.,TRBD1,CASSHKKDRGLVSGNTIYF,TGCGCCAGCAGCCACAAAAAAGACAGGGGCTTAGTATCGGGAAACACCATATATTTT
17,TRBJ1-5,TRBV18,.,TRBD1,CASSPTRGQGVDQPQHF,TGTGCCAGCTCACCTACGAGGGGGCAGGGGGTTGATCAGCCCCAGCATTTT
12,TRBJ1-2,TRBV30,.,.,CAWSPQGYGYTF,TGTGCCTGGAGTCCGCAGGGCTATGGCTACACCTTC
17,TRBJ2-5,TRBV19,few,TRBD1,CASSIRTTTGDQETQYF,TGTGCCAGTAGTATCCGAACGACGACAGGGGACCAAGAGACCCAGTACTTC